Below are 8 T cell receptor beta chains sequenced from a single sample in a study of OX40 agonist ivuxolimab in advanced cancers. Library construction relied on the immunoSEQ multiplex PCR assay. TCRdb took this table from immuneACCESS and kept in-frame rearrangements with V and J called. Such tables lack part of the clones; where checked against another copy, unresolved V genes explain under half of the gap, and the rest is unexplained. The sample table records fewer than 40,000 clones; approximately 89% of these occur just once. The ten largest clonotypes hold more than 0.8% of the sample. Specimen: CD4+ or CD8+ T cells sorted from blood, collected in a trial of the OX40 agonist ivuxolimab. All receptors derive from an adult with an advanced solid tumor such as melanoma, head and neck, liver or kidney cancer.

This chain connects TRBV28 to TRBJ1-2, with D possibly TRBD1 on 6 matching bases. The CDR3 length is 14 residues. The germline V gene encodes CDR1 MDHEN and CDR2 SYDVKM. V lost 4 bases to trimming and J lost 7 bases, with 16 bases between them. The CDR3 region is CASSSPTGHAGYTF. CDR3 coding DNA: TGTGCCAGCAGTTCACCGACAGGCCACGCTGGCTACACCTTC.

The chain is built from TRBV28 and TRBJ1-4; D perhaps matches TRBD1 (6 bases). V was cut by 6 bases and J by 8 bases, with 16 bases left in between. The germline V gene encodes CDR1 MDHEN and CDR2 SYDVKM. The CDR3 spans 14 residues. CDR3 nucleotide sequence: TGTGCCAGCAGGCAGGGGTATCGGAGCGAAAAACTGTTTTTT. This translates into CASRQGYRSEKLFF.

V usage is TRBV28 and J usage is TRBJ2-4, with TRBD1 as a possible D gene (6 bases). The ends were cut back, 4 bases at V and 6 bases at J, with 16 bases in the middle. In germline, CDR1 is MDHEN, CDR2 SYDVKM. This CDR3 spans 15 amino acids. The CDR3 protein is CASSSRDIYTNIQYF. CDR3 sequence (DNA): TGTGCCAGCAGTTCTCGGGACATATATACAAACATTCAGTACTTC.

This clone was seen only once. J is TRBJ2-7 and V is TRBV30; D unresolved. This CDR3 is built from 13 residues. CDR1 and CDR2 (germline): GTSNPN, SVGIG (reference sequence). V was pared by 8 bases and J by 6 bases, with 20 bases between. In DNA form, the CDR3 reads TGTGCCCTCGGCAGGCCTCCGGGCACCGAGCAGTACTTC. It is translated as CALGRPPGTEQYF.

The rearrangement joins TRBV9 to TRBJ1-5; D is unresolved. Germline lookup yields CDR1 SGDLS and CDR2 YYNGEE. Trimming shortened V by 0 bases and J by 0 bases, and 7 bases separated the two germline ends. The CDR3 covers 15 residues. The CDR3 DNA is TGTGCCAGCAGCGTAGGGCAGGATAGCAATCAGCCCCAGCATTTT. Translation gives CASSVGQDSNQPQHF.

The V and J genes are TRBV15 and TRBJ2-7, with D unresolved. Germline V gene lookup returns CDR1 LNHNV and CDR2 YYDKDF (reference sequence). Trimming pared 0 bases from V and 6 bases from J, leaving 6 bases between. This CDR3 has 12 residues. The CDR3 coding sequence is TGTGCCACCAGCAGAGAGACGGCCGAGCAGTACTTC. It translates to CATSRETAEQYF.

This chain connects TRBV19 to TRBJ2-5; maybe TRBD1 (6 bases). The germline V and J ends were trimmed by 0 bases and 6 bases, with 11 bases remaining between them. CDR3 length equals 14 residues. CDR1 is LNHDA, CDR2 SQIVND, per germline (reference sequence). CDR3 nucleotide sequence: TGTGCCAGTAGTATAGATCACAGGGCGAAGACCCAGTACTTC. Translation gives CASSIDHRAKTQYF.

V and J are TRBV7-2 and TRBJ1-2, with unresolved D. The CDR3 is made up of 13 amino acids. Trimming took off 1 base at V and 8 bases at J, with 11 bases between the two ends. Germline loops: CDR1 SGHTA, CDR2 FQGNSA. The CDR3 is CASSLDGLSGYTF. CDR3 bases: TGTGCCAGCAGCTTAGACGGGTTGAGCGGCTACACCTTC.